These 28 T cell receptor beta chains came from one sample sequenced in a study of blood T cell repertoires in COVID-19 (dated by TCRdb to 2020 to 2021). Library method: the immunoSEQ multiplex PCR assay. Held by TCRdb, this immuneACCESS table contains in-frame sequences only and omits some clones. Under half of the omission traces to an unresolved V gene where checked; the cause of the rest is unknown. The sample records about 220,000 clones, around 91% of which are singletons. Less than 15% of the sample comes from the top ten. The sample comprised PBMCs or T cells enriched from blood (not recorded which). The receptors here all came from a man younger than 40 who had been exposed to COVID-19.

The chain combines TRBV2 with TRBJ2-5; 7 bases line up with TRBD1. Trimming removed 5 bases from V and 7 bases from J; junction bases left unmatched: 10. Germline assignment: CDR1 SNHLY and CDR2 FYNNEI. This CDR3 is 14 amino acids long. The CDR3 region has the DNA TGTGCCAGCAGTCCTGGACAGGACCCAGGGACCCAGTACTTC. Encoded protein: CASSPGQDPGTQYF. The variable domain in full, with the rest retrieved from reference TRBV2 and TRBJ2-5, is EPEVTQTPSHQVTQMGQEVILRCVPISNHLYFYWYRQILGQKVEFLVSFYNNEISEKSEIFDDQFSVERPDGSNFTLKIRSTKLEDSAMYFCASSPGQDPGTQYFGPGTRLLVL.

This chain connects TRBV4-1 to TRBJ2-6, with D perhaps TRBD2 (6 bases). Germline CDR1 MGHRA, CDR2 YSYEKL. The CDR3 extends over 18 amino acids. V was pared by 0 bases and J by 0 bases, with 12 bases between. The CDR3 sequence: CASSQDDSGSSGANVLTF. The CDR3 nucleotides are TGCGCCAGCAGCCAAGATGATAGCGGATCCTCTGGGGCCAACGTCCTGACTTTC.

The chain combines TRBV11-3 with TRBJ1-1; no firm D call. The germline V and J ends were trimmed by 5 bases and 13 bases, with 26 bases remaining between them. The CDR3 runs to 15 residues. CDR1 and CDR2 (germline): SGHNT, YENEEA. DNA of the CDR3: TGTGCCAGCAGCCTGCCGGGAGCAGGCGGTAAGTGTGATTTCTTT. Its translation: CASSLPGAGGKCDFF.

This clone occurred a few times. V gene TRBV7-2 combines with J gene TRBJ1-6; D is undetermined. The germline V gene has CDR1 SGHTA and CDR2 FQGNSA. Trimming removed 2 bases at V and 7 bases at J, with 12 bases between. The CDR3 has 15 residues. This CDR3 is CASSLFSGENSPLHF. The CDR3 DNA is TGTGCCAGCAGCTTATTCAGCGGGGAAAATTCACCCCTCCACTTT.

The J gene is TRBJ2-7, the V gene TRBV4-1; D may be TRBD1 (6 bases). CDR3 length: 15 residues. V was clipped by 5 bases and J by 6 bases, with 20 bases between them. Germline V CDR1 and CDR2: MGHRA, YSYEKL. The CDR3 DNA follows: TGCGCCAGCAGCTTACAAGGGGGAGTATTTGGCGAGCAGTACTTC. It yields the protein CASSLQGGVFGEQYF.

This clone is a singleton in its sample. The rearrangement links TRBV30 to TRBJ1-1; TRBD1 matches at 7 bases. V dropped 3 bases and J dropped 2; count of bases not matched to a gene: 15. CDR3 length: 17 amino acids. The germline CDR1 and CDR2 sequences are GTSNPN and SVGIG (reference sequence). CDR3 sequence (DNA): TGTGCCTGGAGGGGATTAGACTCCGGGACAGCAAACACTGAAGCTTTCTTT. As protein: CAWRGLDSGTANTEAFF.

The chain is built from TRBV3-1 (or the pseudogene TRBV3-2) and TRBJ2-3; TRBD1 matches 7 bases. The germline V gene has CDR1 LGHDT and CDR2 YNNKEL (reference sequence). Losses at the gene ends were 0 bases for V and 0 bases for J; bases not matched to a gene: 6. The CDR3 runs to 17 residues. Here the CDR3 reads CASSQEWNRGSTDTQYF. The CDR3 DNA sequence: TGTGCCAGCAGCCAAGAGTGGAACAGGGGAAGCACAGATACGCAGTATTTT.

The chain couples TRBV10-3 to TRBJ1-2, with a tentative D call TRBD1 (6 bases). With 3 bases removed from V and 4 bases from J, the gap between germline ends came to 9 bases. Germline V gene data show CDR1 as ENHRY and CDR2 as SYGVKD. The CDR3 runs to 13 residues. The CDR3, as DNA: TGTGCCATCAGTGAACAGGGACCCTATGGCTACACCTTC. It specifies CAISEQGPYGYTF.

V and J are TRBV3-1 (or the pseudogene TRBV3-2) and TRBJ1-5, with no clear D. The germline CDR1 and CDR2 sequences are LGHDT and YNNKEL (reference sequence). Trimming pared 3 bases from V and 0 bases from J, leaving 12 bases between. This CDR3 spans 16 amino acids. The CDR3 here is CASSQRVGSSNQPQHF. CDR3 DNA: TGTGCCAGCAGCCAGCGCGTGGGGAGTAGCAATCAGCCCCAGCATTTT.

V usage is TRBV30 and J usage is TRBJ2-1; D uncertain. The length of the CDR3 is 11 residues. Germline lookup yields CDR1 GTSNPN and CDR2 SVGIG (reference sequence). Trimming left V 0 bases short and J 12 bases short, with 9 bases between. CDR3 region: CAWSVAIVQFF. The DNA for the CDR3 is TGTGCCTGGAGTGTAGCTATCGTGCAGTTCTTC.

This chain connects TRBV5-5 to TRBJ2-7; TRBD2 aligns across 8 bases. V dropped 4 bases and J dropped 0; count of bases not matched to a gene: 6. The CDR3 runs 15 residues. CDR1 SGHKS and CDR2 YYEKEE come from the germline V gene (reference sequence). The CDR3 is CASSRDGGDSYEQYF. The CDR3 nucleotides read TGTGCCAGCAGCCGAGACGGGGGGGACTCCTACGAGCAGTACTTC.

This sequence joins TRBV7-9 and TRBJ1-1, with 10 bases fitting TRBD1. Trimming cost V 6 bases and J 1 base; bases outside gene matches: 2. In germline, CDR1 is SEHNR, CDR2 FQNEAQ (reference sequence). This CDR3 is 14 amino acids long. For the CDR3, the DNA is TGTGCCAGCAGGACAGGGGGCGCGAACACTGAAGCTTTCTTT. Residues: CASRTGGANTEAFF.

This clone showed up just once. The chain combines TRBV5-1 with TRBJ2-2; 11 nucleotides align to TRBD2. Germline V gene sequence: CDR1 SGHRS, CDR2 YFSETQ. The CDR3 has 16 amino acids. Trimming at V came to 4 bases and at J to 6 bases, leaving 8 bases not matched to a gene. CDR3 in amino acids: CASSRASGGPSGELFF. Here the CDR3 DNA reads TGCGCCAGCAGCCGGGCTAGCGGGGGGCCGTCCGGGGAGCTGTTTTTT.

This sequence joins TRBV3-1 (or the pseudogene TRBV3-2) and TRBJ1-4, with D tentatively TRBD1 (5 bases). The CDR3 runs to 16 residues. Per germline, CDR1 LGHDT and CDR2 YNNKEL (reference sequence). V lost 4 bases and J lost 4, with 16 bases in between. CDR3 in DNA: TGTGCCAGCAGCCCCCAGCAGTTGGGGGGTAATGAAAAACTGTTTTTT. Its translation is CASSPQQLGGNEKLFF.

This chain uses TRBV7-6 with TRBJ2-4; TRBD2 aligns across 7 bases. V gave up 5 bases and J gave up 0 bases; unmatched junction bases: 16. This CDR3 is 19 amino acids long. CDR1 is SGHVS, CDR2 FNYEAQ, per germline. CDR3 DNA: TGTGCCAGCAGCACAGAGGGAAGGATGGCGGGGGTAGCCAAAAACATTCAGTACTTC. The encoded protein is CASSTEGRMAGVAKNIQYF.

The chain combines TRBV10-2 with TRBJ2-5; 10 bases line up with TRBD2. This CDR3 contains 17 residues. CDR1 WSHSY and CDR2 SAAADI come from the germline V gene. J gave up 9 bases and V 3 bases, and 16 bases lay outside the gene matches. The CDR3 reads CASSESGLAGALVAQYF. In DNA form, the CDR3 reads TGCGCCAGCAGTGAATCCGGGCTAGCGGGGGCCCTAGTGGCCCAGTACTTC.

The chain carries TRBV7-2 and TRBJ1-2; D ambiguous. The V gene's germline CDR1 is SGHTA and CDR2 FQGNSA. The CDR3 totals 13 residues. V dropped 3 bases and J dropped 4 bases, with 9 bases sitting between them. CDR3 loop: CASSFAPSYGYTF. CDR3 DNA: TGTGCCAGCAGCTTTGCTCCGAGCTATGGCTACACCTTC.

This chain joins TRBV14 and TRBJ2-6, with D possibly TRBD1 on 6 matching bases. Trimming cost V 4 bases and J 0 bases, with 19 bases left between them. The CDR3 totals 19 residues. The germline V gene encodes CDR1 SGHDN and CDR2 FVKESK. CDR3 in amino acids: CASSPPGWTAISGANVLTF. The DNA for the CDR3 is TGTGCCAGCAGCCCCCCCGGGTGGACAGCAATCTCTGGGGCCAACGTCCTGACTTTC.

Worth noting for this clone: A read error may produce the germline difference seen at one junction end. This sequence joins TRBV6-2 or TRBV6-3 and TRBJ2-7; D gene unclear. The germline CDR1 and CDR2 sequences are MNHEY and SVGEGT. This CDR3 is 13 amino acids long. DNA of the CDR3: TGTGCCAGCAGTAACTCAGCCTACTACGAGCAGTACTTC. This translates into CASSNSAYYEQYF.

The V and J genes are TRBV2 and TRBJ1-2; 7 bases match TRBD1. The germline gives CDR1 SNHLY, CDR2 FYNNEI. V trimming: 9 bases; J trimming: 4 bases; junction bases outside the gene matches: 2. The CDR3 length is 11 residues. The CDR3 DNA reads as TGTGCCAGACAGGGGACCTATGGCTACACCTTC. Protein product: CARQGTYGYTF. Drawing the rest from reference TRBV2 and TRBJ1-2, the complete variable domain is EPEVTQTPSHQVTQMGQEVILRCVPISNHLYFYWYRQILGQKVEFLVSFYNNEISEKSEIFDDQFSVERPDGSNFTLKIRSTKLEDSAMYFCARQGTYGYTFGSGTRLTVV.

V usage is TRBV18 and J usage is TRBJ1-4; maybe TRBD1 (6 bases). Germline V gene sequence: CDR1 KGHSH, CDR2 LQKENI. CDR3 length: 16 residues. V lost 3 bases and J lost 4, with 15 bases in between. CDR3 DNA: TGTGCCAGCTCACCCGGACAGCAGAACATTAATGAAAAACTGTTTTTT. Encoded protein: CASSPGQQNINEKLFF.

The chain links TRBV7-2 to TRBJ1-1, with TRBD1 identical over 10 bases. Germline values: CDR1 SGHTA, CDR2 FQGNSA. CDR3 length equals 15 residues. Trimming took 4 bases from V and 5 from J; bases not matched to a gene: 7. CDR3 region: CASSSVTGGITEAFF. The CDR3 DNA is TGTGCCAGCAGCTCGGTGACAGGGGGCATAACTGAAGCTTTCTTT.

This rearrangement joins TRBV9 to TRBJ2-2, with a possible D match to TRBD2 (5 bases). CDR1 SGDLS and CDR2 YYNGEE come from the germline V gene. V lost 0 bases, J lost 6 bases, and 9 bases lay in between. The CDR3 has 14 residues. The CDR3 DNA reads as TGTGCCAGCAGCGTAGATGAGGGAGCCGGGGAGCTGTTTTTT. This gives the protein CASSVDEGAGELFF.

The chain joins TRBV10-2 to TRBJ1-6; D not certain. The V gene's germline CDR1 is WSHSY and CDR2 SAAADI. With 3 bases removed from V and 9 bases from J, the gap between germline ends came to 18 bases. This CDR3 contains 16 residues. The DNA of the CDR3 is TGCGCCAGCAGTGATCCGACAACCTCGGGGTTTTCACCCCTCCACTTT. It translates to CASSDPTTSGFSPLHF.

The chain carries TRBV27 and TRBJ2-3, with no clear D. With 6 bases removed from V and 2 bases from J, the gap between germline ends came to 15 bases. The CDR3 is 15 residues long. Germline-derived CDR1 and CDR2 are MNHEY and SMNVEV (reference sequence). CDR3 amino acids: CASRPDSGYTDTQYF. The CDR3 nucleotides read TGTGCCAGCAGACCCGACTCTGGATACACAGATACGCAGTATTTT.

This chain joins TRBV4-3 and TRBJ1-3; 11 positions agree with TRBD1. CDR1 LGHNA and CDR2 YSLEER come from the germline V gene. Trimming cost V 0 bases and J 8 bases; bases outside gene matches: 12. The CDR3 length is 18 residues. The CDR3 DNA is TGCGCCAGCAGCCAAGATACCCTGGACAGGGGGCTTGGGGACACCATATATTTT. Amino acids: CASSQDTLDRGLGDTIYF.

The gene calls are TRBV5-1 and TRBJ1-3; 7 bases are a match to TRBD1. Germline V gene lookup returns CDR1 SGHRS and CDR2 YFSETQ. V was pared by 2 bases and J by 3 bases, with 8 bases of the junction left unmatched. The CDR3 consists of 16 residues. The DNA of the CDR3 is TGCGCCAGCAGCTTCGGCAGACAGGGCCATGGAAACACCATATATTTT. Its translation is CASSFGRQGHGNTIYF.

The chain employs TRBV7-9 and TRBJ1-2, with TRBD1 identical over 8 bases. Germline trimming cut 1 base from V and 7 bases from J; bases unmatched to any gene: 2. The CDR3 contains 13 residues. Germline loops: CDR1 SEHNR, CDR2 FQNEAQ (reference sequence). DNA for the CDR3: TGTGCCAGCAGCTTAGAACAGGGGGGTGGCTACACCTTC. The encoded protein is CASSLEQGGGYTF.